This T cell receptor (beta chain) was identified in a study of blood T cell repertoires in COVID-19. Study background: Italy, Spain and the United States were the sources of the convalescent and acute COVID-19 samples. The analysed material was cDNA or gDNA that came from T cells, B-cell-depleted T cells, or PBMCs.

The length of the CDR3 is 14 residues. The V gene end was trimmed by 4 bases and the J gene end by 3 bases; junction bases not matched to a gene: 2. CDR1 and CDR2 from the germline V gene are PRHDT and FYEKMQ (reference sequence). The assay was immunoSEQ multiplex PCR, and TCRdb's table has in-frame clones only and misses some. Of about 280,000 clones listed, 75% to 90% are singletons. The sequence was obtained from a man between 35 and 55 years old with acute or convalescent COVID-19. This chain links TRBV13 with TRBJ2-1; 8 nucleotides line up with TRBD2. Sequences were obtained from peripheral blood. The CDR3 spells CASSWTSHYNEQFF. The DNA for the CDR3 is TGTGCCAGCAGCTGGACTAGCCACTACAATGAGCAGTTCTTC.